This T cell receptor beta chain was recorded in a study of post-analysis software for immune sequencing data. Study observations and caveats: Controls had lower frequencies than patients of five TRBV segments, which included TRBV5-6, TRBV5-1 and TRBV20-1. Multiple sclerosis patients had significantly lower normalized Chao1 diversity than controls.

V was trimmed by 5 bases and J by 0 bases, leaving 16 bases between them. CDR3 size: 16 residues. CDR1 and CDR2 (germline): SEHNR, FQNEAQ (reference sequence). Tagging with unique molecular identifiers was a feature of the TCR beta cDNA libraries. T cells numbering about 0.9 to 11 million yielded about 500,000 cDNA molecules. Using its own MiXCR run on the PCR reads, TCRdb lists one record per CDR3 protein. The data show 800,000 to 950,000 distinct CDR3 sequences, under 70% seen once. Notes on this clonotype: Its specificity is not known.

This rearrangement joins TRBV7-9 to TRBJ1-2, with a weak D call TRBD1 (5 bases). Sequenced sample: blood. This TCR was sampled from a girl aged 5-17 years with multiple sclerosis. The CDR3 loop reads CASSPPDSRSNYGYTF. The CDR3 bases are TGTGCCAGCAGCCCACCCGACAGCAGATCTAACTATGGCTACACCTTC.